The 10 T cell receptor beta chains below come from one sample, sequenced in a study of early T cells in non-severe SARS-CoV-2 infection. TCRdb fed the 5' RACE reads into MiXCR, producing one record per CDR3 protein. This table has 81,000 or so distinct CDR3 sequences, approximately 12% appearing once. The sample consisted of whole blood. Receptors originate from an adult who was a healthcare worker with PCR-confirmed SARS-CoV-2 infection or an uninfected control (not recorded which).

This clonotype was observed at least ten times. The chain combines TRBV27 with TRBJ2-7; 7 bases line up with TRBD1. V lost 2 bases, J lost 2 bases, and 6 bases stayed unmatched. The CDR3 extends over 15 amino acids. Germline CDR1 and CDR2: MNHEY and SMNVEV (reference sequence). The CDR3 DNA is TGTGCCAGCAGTTTAAATCCCGGGACAGCCTACGAGCAGTACTTC. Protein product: CASSLNPGTAYEQYF.

Here the CDR3 reads CASSQAGEQFF. CDR3 bases: TGTGCCAGCAGCCAAGCAGGTGAGCAGTTCTTC. The chain has TRBV3-1 and TRBJ2-1; D is ambiguous. Germline V gene sequence: CDR1 LGHDT, CDR2 YNNKEL (reference sequence). The CDR3 runs 11 residues. V dropped 1 base and J dropped 9 bases, with 4 bases sitting between them.

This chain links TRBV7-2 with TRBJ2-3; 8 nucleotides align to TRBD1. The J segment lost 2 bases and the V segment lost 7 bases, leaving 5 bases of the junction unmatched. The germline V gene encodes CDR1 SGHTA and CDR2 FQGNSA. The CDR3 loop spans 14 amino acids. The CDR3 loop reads CASTDRGPTDTQYF. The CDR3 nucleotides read TGTGCCAGCACTGACAGGGGACCCACAGATACGCAGTATTTT.

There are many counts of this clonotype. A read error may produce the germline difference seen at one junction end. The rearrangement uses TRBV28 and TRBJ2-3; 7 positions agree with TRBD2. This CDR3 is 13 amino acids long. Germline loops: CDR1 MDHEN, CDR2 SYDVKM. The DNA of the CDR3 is TGTGCCAGCAGTTTGGTTGCGGGAGAGGGTCGAGATTTT. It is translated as CASSLVAGEGRDF.

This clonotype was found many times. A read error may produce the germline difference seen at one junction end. The CDR3 protein is CASSPPSQLTYTQYF. In nucleotides, the CDR3 is TGTGCCAGCTCACCACCTAGCCAACTCACATATACGCAGTATTTT. The rearrangement joins TRBV18 to TRBJ2-3; D gene uncertain. CDR1 is KGHSH and CDR2 is LQKENI in the germline V gene. CDR3 length: 15 amino acids.

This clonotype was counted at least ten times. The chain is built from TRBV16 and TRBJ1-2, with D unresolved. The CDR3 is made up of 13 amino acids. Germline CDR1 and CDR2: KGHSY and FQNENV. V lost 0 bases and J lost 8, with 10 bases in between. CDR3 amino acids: CASSQSRENGYTF. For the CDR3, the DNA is TGTGCCAGCAGCCAATCGAGGGAGAACGGCTACACCTTC.

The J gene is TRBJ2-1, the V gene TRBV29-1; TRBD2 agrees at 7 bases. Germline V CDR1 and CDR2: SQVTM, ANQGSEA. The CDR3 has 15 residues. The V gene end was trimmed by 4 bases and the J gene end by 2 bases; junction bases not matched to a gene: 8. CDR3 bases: TGCAGCGTTGCGTCCAGCGGGACCACCTACAATGAGCAGTTCTTC. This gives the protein CSVASSGTTYNEQFF.

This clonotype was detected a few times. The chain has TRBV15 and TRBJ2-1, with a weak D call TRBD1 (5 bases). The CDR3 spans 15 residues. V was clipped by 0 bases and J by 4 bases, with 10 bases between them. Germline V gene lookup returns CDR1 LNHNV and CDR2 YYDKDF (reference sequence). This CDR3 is CATSRDMGRYNEQFF. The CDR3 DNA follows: TGTGCCACCAGCAGAGATATGGGGCGTTACAATGAGCAGTTCTTC.

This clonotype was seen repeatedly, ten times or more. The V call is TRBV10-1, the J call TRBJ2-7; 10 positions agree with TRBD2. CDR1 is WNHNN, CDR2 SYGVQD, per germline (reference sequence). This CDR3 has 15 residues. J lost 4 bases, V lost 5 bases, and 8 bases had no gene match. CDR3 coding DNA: TGCGCCAGCAGTTCCCTAGCGGGAGAGAAATACGAGCAGTACTTC. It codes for CASSSLAGEKYEQYF.

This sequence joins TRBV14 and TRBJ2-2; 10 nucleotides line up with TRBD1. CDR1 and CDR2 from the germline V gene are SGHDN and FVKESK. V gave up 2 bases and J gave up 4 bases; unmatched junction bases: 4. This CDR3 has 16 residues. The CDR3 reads CASSQPGQGTTGELFF. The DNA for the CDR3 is TGTGCCAGCAGCCAACCGGGACAGGGGACCACCGGGGAGCTGTTTTTT.